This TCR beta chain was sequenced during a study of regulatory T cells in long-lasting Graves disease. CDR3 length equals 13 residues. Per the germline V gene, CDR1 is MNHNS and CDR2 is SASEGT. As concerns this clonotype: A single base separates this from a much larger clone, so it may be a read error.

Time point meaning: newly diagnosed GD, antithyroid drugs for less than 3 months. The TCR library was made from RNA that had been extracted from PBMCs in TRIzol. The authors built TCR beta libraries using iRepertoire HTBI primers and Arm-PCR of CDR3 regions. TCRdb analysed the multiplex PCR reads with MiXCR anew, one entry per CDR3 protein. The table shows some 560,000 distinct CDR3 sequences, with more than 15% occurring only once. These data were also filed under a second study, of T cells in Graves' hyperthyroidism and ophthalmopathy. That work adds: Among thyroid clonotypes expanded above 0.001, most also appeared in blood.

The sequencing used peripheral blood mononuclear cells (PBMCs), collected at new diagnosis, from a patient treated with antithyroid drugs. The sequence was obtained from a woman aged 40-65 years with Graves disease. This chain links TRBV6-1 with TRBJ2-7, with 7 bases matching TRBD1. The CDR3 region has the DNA TGTGCCATAAACCAGGGACAGATCTACGAGCGGTACTTC. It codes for CAINQGQIYERYF.